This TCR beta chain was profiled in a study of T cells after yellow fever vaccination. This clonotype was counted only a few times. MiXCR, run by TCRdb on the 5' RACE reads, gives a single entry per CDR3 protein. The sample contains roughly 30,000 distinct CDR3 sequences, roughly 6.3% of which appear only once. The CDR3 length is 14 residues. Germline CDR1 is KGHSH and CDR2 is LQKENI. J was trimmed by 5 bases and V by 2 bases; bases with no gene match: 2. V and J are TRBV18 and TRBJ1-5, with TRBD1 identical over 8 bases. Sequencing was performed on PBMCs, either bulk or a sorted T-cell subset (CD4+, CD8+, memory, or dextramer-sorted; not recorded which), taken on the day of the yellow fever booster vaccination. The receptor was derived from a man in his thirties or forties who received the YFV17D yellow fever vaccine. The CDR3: CASSPNRGDQPQHF. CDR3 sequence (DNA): TGTGCCAGCTCACCAAACAGGGGGGATCAGCCCCAGCATTTT.